The entry that follows covers one T cell receptor (beta chain) sequence. Its antigen remains unidentified. This sample is part of a study of Tregs in tolerant kidney transplant recipients. Study at large: Recipients received nonmyeloablative bone marrow transplants from related graft donors, with transient mixed chimerism. Points from the study as a whole: Activated donor B cell expansion appeared to reveal the most relevant donor-specific TCRbeta repertoire. Findings come from small patient numbers and require larger validation.

The CDR3 is made up of 14 amino acids. The V end was cut by 6 bases, the J end by 6 bases, with 16 bases between. Germline CDR1 is SNHLY and CDR2 is FYNNEI. Here immunoSEQ multiplex PCR was the method, and the copy in TCRdb shows in-frame clones only, minus some. The table lists about 83,000 clones, 98% of them singletons. The sequencing used CD4+ T cells from blood, collected before the transplant. The origin of this receptor is a human donor who received a combined kidney and bone marrow transplant. V is TRBV2 and J is TRBJ2-3; D gene ambiguous. In DNA, the CDR3 is TGTGCCAGCAGAGCGTATGAACGATCGGATACGCAGTATTTT. Encoded protein: CASRAYERSDTQYF.